The 4 T cell receptor beta chains below come from one sample, sequenced in a study of T cell changes during pregnancy in multiple sclerosis. Data came from immunoSEQ multiplex PCR; TCRdb stores just in-frame clones and leaves some out. The sample contains under 20,000 clones, almost 85% of which appear only once. The starting material was CD8+ T cells from peripheral blood mononuclear cells, obtained in the second trimester of pregnancy. Every receptor here comes from a female donor in good health, enrolled as a control in a pregnancy study.

The chain couples TRBV28 to TRBJ2-5; D may be TRBD2 (5 bases). Germline CDR1 reads MDHEN; CDR2 reads SYDVKM. V lost 7 bases and J lost 2, with 17 bases in between. CDR3 size: 15 residues. The CDR3: CASTGFSDTQETQYF. In DNA, the CDR3 is TGTGCCAGCACGGGATTTTCTGATACACAAGAGACCCAGTACTTC.

The rearrangement joins TRBV6-5 to TRBJ1-2, with 7 bases matching TRBD1. In germline, CDR1 is MNHEY, CDR2 SVGAGI. With 5 bases clipped from V and 6 bases from J, the junction kept 6 bases outside the gene matches. The CDR3 consists of 13 residues. CDR3 loop: CASSPDRWHGYTF. CDR3 nucleotide sequence: TGTGCCAGCAGTCCGGACAGGTGGCATGGCTACACCTTC.

The chain is built from TRBV7-8 and TRBJ2-3, with 13 bases lining up with TRBD2. The CDR3 extends over 14 amino acids. V dropped 5 bases and J dropped 11; count of bases not matched to a gene: 7. CDR1 is SGHVS and CDR2 is FQNEAQ in the germline V gene. The CDR3 reads CASSLGTSGERQYF. As DNA, the CDR3 is TGTGCCAGCAGCCTTGGGACTAGCGGGGAAAGGCAGTATTTT.

J is TRBJ1-4 and V is TRBV6-5, with TRBD1 matching over 8 bases. The J segment lost 5 bases and the V segment lost 5 bases, leaving 4 bases of the junction unmatched. CDR1 and CDR2 (germline): MNHEY, SVGAGI. This CDR3 contains 14 residues. The CDR3 sequence is CASSGDRRNEKLFF. The CDR3 nucleotides read TGTGCCAGCAGTGGGGACAGGAGGAATGAAAAACTGTTTTTT.